The 18 T cell receptor beta chains below all came from one sample that was sequenced in a study of blood T cell repertoires in COVID-19. Sequencing was performed with immunoSEQ multiplex PCR; in TCRdb, only in-frame clones are kept and a portion is missing. The data hold 140,000 to 150,000 clones, with over 75% observed a single time. Sequenced sample: peripheral blood. The receptors derive from a woman aged 45 to 65 with acute or convalescent COVID-19.

In its sample, this clone was seen a few times. This specimen includes other DNA sequences encoding the same CDR3. The rearrangement joins TRBV5-6 to TRBJ1-5; TRBD1 aligns across 10 bases. After removal of 4 bases from V and 4 bases from J, the junction contained 8 bases not matched to a gene. CDR1 and CDR2 (germline): SGHDT, YYEEEE. The CDR3 consists of 16 residues. DNA of the CDR3: TGTGCCAGCAGCCCCCGGGACAGGGGATCGAATCAGCCCCAGCATTTT. Translating gives CASSPRDRGSNQPQHF.

The J gene is TRBJ1-4, the V gene TRBV21-1; the table names TRBD1, a call not compared with the DNA. TRBV21-1 is a pseudogene. This CDR3 is 19 amino acids long. In DNA, the CDR3 is TGTGCCAGCAGCATACCCGGGACAGCGAGATTAGGGACTAATGAAAAACTGTTTTTT. Translated, it gives CASSIPGTARLGTNEKLFF.

Comments on this clone: A read error is the likely source, as a far larger clone sits one nucleotide away. Other nucleotide sequences from this sample produce the same CDR3. The chain couples TRBV9 to TRBJ1-1; D not certain. CDR3 length: 13 residues. V lost 0 bases, J lost 0 bases, and 3 bases lay in between. Germline loops: CDR1 SGDLS, CDR2 YYNGEE. CDR3 sequence reads: CASSVAVNTEAFF. As DNA, the CDR3 is TGTGCCAGCAGCGTAGCGGTGAACACTGAAGCTTTCTTT.

V usage is TRBV6-5 and J usage is TRBJ1-4; D possibly corresponds to TRBD1 (5 bases). The germline V gene encodes CDR1 MNHEY and CDR2 SVGAGI. V lost 0 bases and J lost 7, with 15 bases in between. The CDR3 is 16 residues long. The chain's CDR3 is CASSYSSNPRGEKLFF. For the CDR3, the DNA is TGTGCCAGCAGTTACTCGAGCAACCCTAGGGGTGAAAAACTGTTTTTT.

This clone was picked up one time. In nucleotides, the CDR3 is TGTGCCAGCAGCTTGCCAAACTACCCCGAGACAGATACGCAGTATTTT. This sequence encodes CASSLPNYPETDTQYF. The chain uses TRBV5-6 and TRBJ2-3; D gene ambiguous. The germline V gene encodes CDR1 SGHDT and CDR2 YYEEEE. The CDR3 covers 16 residues. Trimming pared 1 base from V and 3 bases from J, leaving 15 bases between.

This chain uses TRBV27 with TRBJ1-6; no firm D call. CDR3 length: 13 amino acids. With 5 bases removed from V and 8 bases from J, the gap between germline ends came to 10 bases. CDR1 is MNHEY and CDR2 is SMNVEV in the germline V gene (reference sequence). The CDR3 protein is CASSKLQDSPLHF. The CDR3 coding sequence is TGTGCCAGCAGTAAGTTGCAGGATTCACCCCTCCACTTT.

The V and J genes are TRBV6-5 and TRBJ1-1, with TRBD1 identical over 10 bases. The V segment lost 5 bases and the J segment 10 bases; nucleotides outside the gene matches: 13. Germline CDR1 is MNHEY and CDR2 is SVGAGI. This CDR3 is 15 amino acids long. The CDR3: CASSNPGQGRERAFF. Written as DNA, the CDR3 is TGTGCCAGCAGTAACCCGGGACAGGGGAGGGAACGAGCTTTCTTT.

The CDR3 spells CASSPGTDFGNTIYF. CDR3 nucleotide sequence: TGTGCCAGCAGCCCAGGGACAGACTTCGGAAACACCATATATTTT. The chain has TRBV9 and TRBJ1-3; 7 bases are a match to TRBD1. Trimming cost V 4 bases and J 4 bases; bases outside gene matches: 8. The CDR3 is 15 amino acids. Germline V gene lookup returns CDR1 SGDLS and CDR2 YYNGEE.

This clone was detected a few times. The gene calls are TRBV7-9 and TRBJ1-2; unclear D gene. Germline loops: CDR1 SEHNR, CDR2 FQNEAQ (reference sequence). V lost 7 bases to trimming and J lost 7 bases, with 13 bases between them. This CDR3 region has 12 residues. CDR3 sequence: CASNKGVSGYTF. DNA for the CDR3: TGTGCCAGCAATAAGGGAGTGAGTGGCTACACCTTC.

This clone has a single count. This chain joins TRBV5-1 and TRBJ1-2, with unresolved D. The V gene's germline CDR1 is SGHRS and CDR2 YFSETQ. Deletions cut 0 bases from V and 4 bases from J, with 10 bases between. CDR3 length equals 14 residues. The CDR3 is CASSLDSGPYGYTF. The CDR3 DNA reads as TGCGCCAGCAGCTTGGATTCTGGCCCCTATGGCTACACCTTC.

This CDR3 reads CASLNGRTDLYYGYTF. The CDR3 DNA is TGTGCCAGTCTAAATGGTCGGACAGATCTATACTATGGCTACACCTTC. The rearrangement uses TRBV19 and TRBJ1-2; TRBD1 is a possible D gene (6 bases). With 8 bases removed from V and 3 bases from J, the gap between germline ends came to 22 bases. The CDR3 runs 16 residues. Germline V gene lookup returns CDR1 LNHDA and CDR2 SQIVND (reference sequence).

This sequence joins TRBV19 and TRBJ1-2; the D is unclear. In germline, CDR1 is LNHDA, CDR2 SQIVND (reference sequence). This CDR3 is 13 amino acids long. The V and J ends lost 1 base and 6 bases respectively, with 9 bases between them. The CDR3 DNA reads as TGTGCCAGTAGTATAGTCGGGGAAAATGGCTACACCTTC. The encoded protein is CASSIVGENGYTF.

V gene TRBV4-2 combines with J gene TRBJ1-5; 7 nucleotides match TRBD1. CDR3 length: 14 amino acids. Germline CDR1 is LGHNA and CDR2 is YNFKEQ. The V gene end was trimmed by 0 bases and the J gene end by 4 bases; junction bases not matched to a gene: 0. CDR3 loop: CASSQEDRNQPQHF. DNA for the CDR3: TGTGCCAGCAGCCAAGAGGACAGGAATCAGCCCCAGCATTTT.

The rearrangement uses TRBV2 and TRBJ2-5; no clear D. Trimming took 0 bases from V and 9 from J, leaving 8 bases between them. This CDR3 has 12 amino acids. Germline CDR1 reads SNHLY; CDR2 reads FYNNEI. The CDR3 nucleotides are TGTGCCAGCAGTGAAGCGCGGAAGGCCCAGTACTTC. This translates into CASSEARKAQYF.

This chain joins TRBV7-2 and TRBJ2-1, with 10 bases fitting TRBD2. The CDR3 extends over 16 amino acids. Per the germline V gene, CDR1 is SGHTA and CDR2 is FQGNSA. V lost 6 bases to trimming and J lost 9 bases; unmatched junction nucleotides: 14. The CDR3 region is CASRPTTSGVSGEQFF. CDR3 DNA: TGTGCCAGCAGACCGACCACTAGCGGGGTGTCAGGTGAGCAGTTCTTC.

The genes are TRBV7-9 and TRBJ2-7, with TRBD2 as a possible D gene (7 bases). Germline V CDR1 and CDR2: SEHNR, FQNEAQ (reference sequence). CDR3 length: 16 amino acids. The V gene lost 5 bases and the J gene lost 6 bases, with 23 bases spanning the gap. The CDR3 sequence is CASSAGDGLGAFEQYF. The DNA for the CDR3 is TGTGCCAGCAGCGCGGGGGACGGGCTGGGGGCTTTCGAGCAGTACTTC.

The chain is built from TRBV7-9 and TRBJ2-1; TRBD2 matches 10 bases. Germline V gene sequence: CDR1 SEHNR, CDR2 FQNEAQ (reference sequence). This CDR3 has 17 amino acids. Germline trimming cut 5 bases from V and 10 bases from J; bases unmatched to any gene: 17. The CDR3 nucleotides read TGTGCCAGCAGCGCTTACAAGAGCGGGGGGGCCTTCGGAGAGCAGTTCTTC. Protein sequence: CASSAYKSGGAFGEQFF.

Only one count was recorded for this clone. The chain links TRBV6-6 to TRBJ1-2; D remains ambiguous. V lost 7 bases and J lost 6, with 6 bases in between. CDR3 size: 10 residues. From germline, CDR1 is MNHNY and CDR2 SVGAGI (reference sequence). The CDR3 is CASKRDGYTF. CDR3 bases: TGTGCCAGCAAGAGGGATGGCTACACCTTC.